The 31 T cell receptor beta chains below come from one sample, sequenced in a study of shared clonotypes between healthy human individuals. Sequencing was performed with immunoSEQ multiplex PCR; in TCRdb, only in-frame clones are kept and a portion is missing. The table records more than 2,000,000 clones, about 92% of them present only once. The material sequenced was naive CD4+ T cells sorted from blood. Subset reported: CD45RA+ positively selected. Every receptor here comes from a man aged 18 to 29 in good health.

The chain carries TRBV27 and TRBJ1-6, with D perhaps TRBD1 (5 bases). The CDR3 spans 14 residues. The V gene lost 3 bases and the J gene lost 10 bases, with 13 bases spanning the gap. Germline CDR1 and CDR2: MNHEY and SMNVEV (reference sequence). The CDR3, as DNA: TGTGCCAGCAGTTTGTACAGGTTAGAATCACCCCTCCACTTT. Its translation is CASSLYRLESPLHF.

This chain joins TRBV5-1 and TRBJ1-1; D gene unclear. The CDR3 spans 14 residues. The V gene lost 5 bases and the J gene lost 1 base, with 12 bases spanning the gap. Germline CDR1 SGHRS, CDR2 YFSETQ. This chain's CDR3 is CASRDPEKNTEAFF. In nucleotides, the CDR3 is TGCGCCAGCAGGGACCCCGAAAAGAACACTGAAGCTTTCTTT.

V gene TRBV9 combines with J gene TRBJ2-3, with 9 bases matching TRBD2. The junction had 6 bases not matched to a gene; V was cut back by 0 bases and J by 10 bases. The V gene's germline CDR1 is SGDLS and CDR2 YYNGEE. The CDR3 contains 14 residues. CDR3 DNA: TGTGCCAGCAGCGTAGTCGCGGGGGGGCCTTCGCAGTATTTT. Translating it yields CASSVVAGGPSQYF.

This clone was detected a few times. This rearrangement joins TRBV4-1 to TRBJ1-6; perhaps TRBD1 as D (5 bases). With 0 bases removed from V and 10 bases from J, the gap between germline ends came to 19 bases. The CDR3 extends over 17 amino acids. From germline, CDR1 is MGHRA and CDR2 YSYEKL. The CDR3 DNA sequence: TGCGCCAGCAGCCAAGAGATCACAGGTCACATGGGATCACCCCTCCACTTT. It is translated as CASSQEITGHMGSPLHF.

This clone was recorded only once. The chain is built from TRBV4-1 and TRBJ1-2; TRBD1 might be the D (5 bases). The CDR3 has 13 amino acids. Germline V gene lookup returns CDR1 MGHRA and CDR2 YSYEKL. V lost 0 bases and J lost 8, with 10 bases in between. The CDR3 spells CASSQDRVEGYTF. Written as DNA, the CDR3 is TGCGCCAGCAGCCAAGACAGGGTTGAAGGCTACACCTTC.

This rearrangement joins TRBV5-1 to TRBJ2-3; 10 nucleotides match TRBD2. Germline V gene sequence: CDR1 SGHRS, CDR2 YFSETQ. The CDR3 is made up of 16 amino acids. V gave up 1 base and J gave up 2 bases; unmatched junction bases: 4. CDR3 loop: CASSLSTSGNTDTQYF. In nucleotides, the CDR3 is TGCGCCAGCAGCTTGAGTACTAGCGGGAACACAGATACGCAGTATTTT.

The V and J genes are TRBV6-4 and TRBJ2-5; the D gene could be TRBD1 or TRBD2 (6 bases each). The CDR3 has 14 residues. Trimming cost V 8 bases and J 4 bases, with 17 bases left between them. Looked up from germline, CDR1 is MRHNA and CDR2 is SNTAGT. The CDR3 spells CASAVEGERETQYF. Here the CDR3 DNA reads TGTGCCAGCGCCGTGGAGGGGGAGAGAGAGACCCAGTACTTC.

This clone was detected a few times. V and J are TRBV4-1 and TRBJ1-2; no clear D gene. The germline V and J ends were trimmed by 0 bases and 4 bases, with 9 bases remaining between them. The CDR3 is 14 residues long. Germline CDR1 is MGHRA and CDR2 is YSYEKL. Here the CDR3 reads CASSQDEVGYGYTF. For the CDR3, the DNA is TGCGCCAGCAGCCAAGATGAAGTCGGCTATGGCTACACCTTC.

The chain uses TRBV9 and TRBJ2-1; TRBD1 or TRBD2 may be the D gene (5 bases each). Germline CDR1 and CDR2: SGDLS and YYNGEE. The CDR3 is made up of 16 amino acids. V gave up 0 bases and J gave up 0 bases, with 10 bases separating them. The CDR3 bases are TGTGCCAGCAGCGTAGGGGGGACCCGCTCCTACAATGAGCAGTTCTTC. Translation: CASSVGGTRSYNEQFF. The variable domain in full, completed from reference TRBV9 and TRBJ2-1, reads DSGVTQTPKHLITATGQRVTLRCSPRSGDLSVYWYQQSLDQGLQFLIQYYNGEERAKGNILERFSAQQFPDLHSELNLSSLELGDSALYFCASSVGGTRSYNEQFFGPGTRLTVL.

Here the CDR3 DNA reads TGTGCCAGCAGGGACCAGGGGCTTCCCACAGATACGCAGTATTTT. Its protein product is CASRDQGLPTDTQYF. The V call is TRBV2, the J call TRBJ2-3; perhaps TRBD1 as D (6 bases). Germline CDR1 is SNHLY and CDR2 is FYNNEI. The CDR3 consists of 15 residues. V was cut by 6 bases and J by 2 bases, with 15 bases left in between.

This rearrangement joins TRBV21-1 to TRBJ2-3; the DNA was not used to check the table's D call, TRBD2. TRBV21-1 is assigned pseudogene status. There are 15 residues in the CDR3. CDR3 coding DNA: TGTGCCAGCAATGGACTAGCCCGGGGCACAGATACGCAGTATTTT. It specifies CASNGLARGTDTQYF.

The chain combines TRBV5-3 with TRBJ1-2; TRBD1 aligns across 10 bases. TRBV5-3 is an ORF; its function is uncertain. The trim removed 4 bases at V and 8 bases at J, leaving 11 bases unmatched. This CDR3 has 15 residues. The CDR3: CARSRGDRGPRGYTF. The CDR3 coding sequence is TGTGCCAGAAGCCGAGGGGACAGGGGACCGAGAGGCTACACCTTC.

The chain recombines TRBV5-1 with TRBJ2-2; D remains unclear. The V end was cut by 3 bases, the J end by 4 bases, with 13 bases between. This CDR3 contains 15 residues. Looked up from germline, CDR1 is SGHRS and CDR2 is YFSETQ. CDR3 in DNA: TGCGCCAGCAGCTCCGAGACGACGGGCACCGGGGAGCTGTTTTTT. As protein: CASSSETTGTGELFF.

This chain connects TRBV30 to TRBJ1-3; D is unresolved. This CDR3 contains 14 residues. Germline V gene sequence: CDR1 GTSNPN, CDR2 SVGIG (reference sequence). V lost 1 base, J lost 0 bases, and 7 bases lay in between. The CDR3 DNA reads as TGTGCCTGGAGTGCGTCCACCTCTGGAAACACCATATATTTT. Its protein product is CAWSASTSGNTIYF.

The chain joins TRBV7-2 to TRBJ2-2, with D possibly being TRBD2 (5 bases). Germline V lookup: CDR1 SGHTA, CDR2 FQGNSA. The CDR3 extends over 14 amino acids. V lost 1 base and J 7 bases, leaving 10 bases between the germline ends. CDR3: CASSLGTGVGELFF. The DNA of the CDR3 is TGTGCCAGCAGCTTAGGGACCGGGGTCGGGGAGCTGTTTTTT.

This clone was found a few times. This sample also contains other DNA sequences that code for the same CDR3. This chain connects TRBV2 to TRBJ1-1; D is ambiguous. The V end was cut by 6 bases, the J end by 0 bases, with 2 bases between. The CDR3 consists of 11 residues. CDR1 and CDR2 from the germline V gene are SNHLY and FYNNEI. The CDR3 protein is CASRLNTEAFF. CDR3 nucleotide sequence: TGTGCCAGCAGGTTGAACACTGAAGCTTTCTTT.

This clone was counted a single time. J is TRBJ2-1 and V is TRBV6-6; D perhaps matches TRBD2 (5 bases). V was clipped by 6 bases and J by 4 bases, with 10 bases between them. The CDR3 sequence is 13 residues long. Per the germline V gene, CDR1 is MNHNY and CDR2 is SVGAGI (reference sequence). CDR3 nucleotide sequence: TGTGCCAGCAGCCCTACTAGTTACAATGAGCAGTTCTTC. This encodes CASSPTSYNEQFF.

About this clone: Additional DNA sequences in this sample encode the identical CDR3. The chain uses TRBV5-1 and TRBJ2-5, with D perhaps TRBD1 or TRBD2 (5 bases each). Germline V gene lookup returns CDR1 SGHRS and CDR2 YFSETQ. This CDR3 has 13 residues. The V end was cut by 0 bases, the J end by 4 bases, with 7 bases between. DNA for the CDR3: TGCGCCAGCAGCTTGGGAGGGACAGAGACCCAGTACTTC. This codes for CASSLGGTETQYF.

The V call is TRBV5-6, the J call TRBJ1-6; D might be TRBD1 (5 bases). The ends were cut back, 7 bases at V and 3 bases at J, with 17 bases in the middle. Germline V gene lookup returns CDR1 SGHDT and CDR2 YYEEEE. There are 16 residues in the CDR3. The CDR3, as DNA: TGTGCCAGCGTCTTAGGCGGCGGGGGCTATAATTCACCCCTCCACTTT. As protein: CASVLGGGGYNSPLHF.

Details on this clone: Other DNA sequences from this sample encode an identical CDR3 as well. The chain combines TRBV9 with TRBJ2-5; perhaps TRBD1 as D (6 bases). V gave up 0 bases and J gave up 5 bases, with 11 bases separating them. This CDR3 is built from 14 residues. Per the germline V gene, CDR1 is SGDLS and CDR2 is YYNGEE. CDR3 loop: CASSVGGGRETQYF. CDR3 sequence (DNA): TGTGCCAGCAGCGTAGGAGGGGGTAGGGAGACCCAGTACTTC. The entire variable domain, with the rest obtained from reference TRBV9 and TRBJ2-5, is as follows: DSGVTQTPKHLITATGQRVTLRCSPRSGDLSVYWYQQSLDQGLQFLIQYYNGEERAKGNILERFSAQQFPDLHSELNLSSLELGDSALYFCASSVGGGRETQYFGPGTRLLVL.

This chain connects TRBV14 to TRBJ2-7, with D possibly being TRBD1 (6 bases). Per the germline V gene, CDR1 is SGHDN and CDR2 is FVKESK. This CDR3 contains 14 residues. V dropped 4 bases and J dropped 0 bases, with 10 bases sitting between them. The CDR3 is CASSPRQDSYEQYF. In nucleotides, the CDR3 is TGTGCCAGCAGCCCAAGACAGGACTCCTACGAGCAGTACTTC.

The chain recombines TRBV11-2 with TRBJ2-5; TRBD2 agrees at 7 bases. The CDR3 consists of 15 residues. Per the germline V gene, CDR1 is SGHAT and CDR2 is FQNNGV. V shed 5 bases, J shed 4 bases, and the junction held 10 bases outside the gene matches. The CDR3 loop reads CASSTGRWEIETQYF. For the CDR3, the DNA is TGTGCCAGCAGCACCGGGAGGTGGGAGATAGAGACCCAGTACTTC.

This chain uses TRBV5-1 with TRBJ2-5, with 7 bases identical to TRBD1. The ends lost 4 bases at V and 5 bases at J; junction bases unmatched: 8. The CDR3 contains 14 residues. Germline values: CDR1 SGHRS, CDR2 YFSETQ. The CDR3 DNA sequence: TGCGCCAGCAGCGACAGGGCCCTGCAGGAGACCCAGTACTTC. Residues: CASSDRALQETQYF.

The gene calls are TRBV19 and TRBJ1-3, with a weak D call TRBD1 (6 bases). This CDR3 is 16 amino acids long. Germline loops: CDR1 LNHDA, CDR2 SQIVND (reference sequence). Between the trimmed V and J ends, which lost 5 bases and 4 bases, there was a span of 18 bases. The CDR3 bases are TGTGCCAGTAGTTCCCAGGACAGTAGCCAAGGAAACACCATATATTTT. Translating it yields CASSSQDSSQGNTIYF.

The chain carries TRBV6-1 and TRBJ2-7; D is tentatively TRBD1 or TRBD2 (5 bases each). V lost 2 bases and J lost 2, with 10 bases in between. Per the germline V gene, CDR1 is MNHNS and CDR2 is SASEGT. The CDR3 runs 14 residues. CDR3 sequence reads: CASSESGTTYEQYF. The DNA for the CDR3 is TGTGCCAGCAGTGAATCCGGGACCACCTACGAGCAGTACTTC.

This clone was seen only a few times. The chain recombines TRBV13 with TRBJ1-1; D uncertain. V gave up 6 bases and J gave up 6 bases, with 8 bases separating them. Germline V gene sequence: CDR1 PRHDT, CDR2 FYEKMQ (reference sequence). The CDR3 runs 11 residues. The CDR3 region has the DNA TGTGCCAGCAGTTCCTTCGCTGAAGCTTTCTTT. Residues: CASSSFAEAFF.

To note about this clone: Other nucleotide sequences in the sample specify the same CDR3. The chain recombines TRBV5-1 with TRBJ2-7; 9 bases map to TRBD1. The length of the CDR3 is 14 residues. Germline lookup yields CDR1 SGHRS and CDR2 YFSETQ. V shed 2 bases and J 2 bases; nucleotides not matched to a gene: 2. The CDR3 is CASSFGTGPYEQYF. The CDR3 region has the DNA TGCGCCAGCAGCTTTGGGACAGGGCCCTACGAGCAGTACTTC.

The V call is TRBV2, the J call TRBJ1-2; D is unresolved. With 8 bases removed from V and 8 bases from J, the gap between germline ends came to 30 bases. Germline values: CDR1 SNHLY, CDR2 FYNNEI. The CDR3 length is 17 residues. CDR3 DNA sequence: TGTGCCAGCGAAAAATCGGGAGCACTCGGCGACGGTGGGGGCTACACCTTC. Amino acid sequence: CASEKSGALGDGGGYTF.

The V call is TRBV19, the J call TRBJ1-4, with 8 bases that match TRBD1. Germline trimming cut 4 bases from V and 8 bases from J; bases unmatched to any gene: 9. The CDR3 is made up of 15 amino acids. Germline CDR1 is LNHDA and CDR2 is SQIVND (reference sequence). The CDR3 nucleotides are TGTGCCAGTAGTACACCGGGACAGGTTCGAGAAAAACTGTTTTTT. Protein: CASSTPGQVREKLFF.

The V call is TRBV9, the J call TRBJ1-1; 8 bases line up with TRBD1. Trimming took 3 bases from V and 5 from J; bases not matched to a gene: 9. Germline assignment: CDR1 SGDLS and CDR2 YYNGEE. The CDR3 has 15 amino acids. CDR3 DNA: TGTGCCAGCAGCGCCCAAGGACAGGGAGGGACTGAAGCTTTCTTT. Residues: CASSAQGQGGTEAFF.

The chain is built from TRBV25-1 and TRBJ2-7, with a tentative D call TRBD1 (5 bases). CDR1 MGHDK and CDR2 SYGVNS come from the germline V gene. This CDR3 has 16 residues. V lost 0 bases and J 3 bases, leaving 15 bases between the germline ends. CDR3 sequence: CASSEYRDRAYYEQYF. CDR3 nucleotide sequence: TGTGCCAGCAGTGAATACCGAGACAGAGCTTACTACGAGCAGTACTTC.